The rows below give T cell receptor beta chains drawn from one sample of a study of blood T cell repertoires in COVID-19. This table comes from immunoSEQ multiplex PCR, and its TCRdb copy is limited to in-frame clones, with some not included. The sample contains some 120,000 clones, around 80% of which appear only once. The sequenced sample consisted of peripheral blood. The receptors come from a middle-aged man with active or convalescent COVID-19. CDR3s include the opening cysteine and the closing phenylalanine or tryptophan. The D gene is left open where the match is weak. Clone size is stated in some rows and not others, as once, few, many or a class when expanded.

V,D,size,J,DNA,CDR3
TRBV7-2,NA,NA,TRBJ2-1,TGTGCCAGCAGCTTAGGGTTCAGGGATGAGCAGTTCTTC,CASSLGFRDEQFF
TRBV29-1,TRBD2,NA,TRBJ2-4,TGCAGCGTAGACGTGAGGGCGGGAGGAAGGGAGGCCAAAAACATTCAGTACTTC,CSVDVRAGGREAKNIQYF
TRBV29-1,TRBD1,NA,TRBJ2-2,TGCAGCGCGACCACAGGGGGCACCGGGGAGCTGTTTTTT,CSATTGGTGELFF
TRBV4-2,TRBD2,NA,TRBJ2-1,TGTGCCAGCAGCCAAGAGGGGGGACTAGCGGGAAATGAGCAGTTCTTC,CASSQEGGLAGNEQFF
TRBV14,TRBD1,NA,TRBJ2-3,TGTGCCAGCAGCCAGGGACAGGAGGCGACAGATACGCAGTATTTT,CASSQGQEATDTQYF
TRBV30,NA,many,TRBJ2-2,TGTGCCTGGAAGGGAGCTACGAACACCGGGGAGCTGTTTTTT,CAWKGATNTGELFF
TRBV13,TRBD1,NA,TRBJ2-1,TGTGCCAGCAGCTTAGAGGGGGCCTCGGACCCCCCCTACAATGAGCAGTTCTTC,CASSLEGASDPPYNEQFF
TRBV7-2,NA,NA,TRBJ1-6,TGTGCCAGCAGCCCAAAGGGGCAGGGATCATATGGTTCACCCCTCCACTTT,CASSPKGQGSYGSPLHF
TRBV5-1,NA,NA,TRBJ2-3,TGCGCCAGCCAGCGGGCGATCACAGATACGCAGTATTTT,CASQRAITDTQYF
TRBV4-3,NA,NA,TRBJ2-1,TGCGCCAGCAGCCAAGCAAGACTGGACATAGACTACAATGAGCAGTTCTTC,CASSQARLDIDYNEQFF
TRBV27,NA,NA,TRBJ1-2,TGTGCCAGCAGGGCCGGGAGGGGTGGCTACACCTTC,CASRAGRGGYTF
TRBV28,TRBD1,NA,TRBJ1-5,TGTGCCAGCAGTTGGGGACAGCTTTTCAATCAGCCCCAGCATTTT,CASSWGQLFNQPQHF
TRBV27,NA,NA,TRBJ1-6,TGTGCCAGCAGTCACACACCCCGGGGGAATTCACCCCTCCACTTT,CASSHTPRGNSPLHF
TRBV5-1,NA,NA,TRBJ2-2,TGCGCCAGCAGCTTATTCGGGGTCGGCGGGGAGCTGTTTTTT,CASSLFGVGGELFF
TRBV7-9,TRBD1,NA,TRBJ1-5,TGTGCCAGCAGCTCGCTGACAGGGAATCAGCCCCAGCATTTT,CASSSLTGNQPQHF
TRBV9,TRBD2,NA,TRBJ2-2,TGTGCCAGCAGCCGACTAGCGGGGAACACCGGGGAGCTGTTTTTT,CASSRLAGNTGELFF
TRBV7-3,NA,NA,TRBJ2-3,TGTGCCAGCAGCCTATATCTGGGCACAGATACGCAGTATTTT,CASSLYLGTDTQYF
TRBV6-5,NA,NA,TRBJ1-2,TGTGCCAGCAGCCCCGAGGGAGCGTACTATGGCTACACCTTC,CASSPEGAYYGYTF
TRBV7-3,NA,NA,TRBJ1-1,TGTGCCAGCAGCTTATTGCGCTTGAACACTGAAGCTTTCTTT,CASSLLRLNTEAFF
TRBV2,NA,once,TRBJ1-1,TGTGCCATCCCACTCCAAGGGGTAGTAGGCACTGAAGCTTTCTTT,CAIPLQGVVGTEAFF
TRBV7-2,NA,few,TRBJ1-2,TGTGCCAGCAGCACTGAGCGGGGTTCTACCAACACCTTC,CASSTERGSTNTF
TRBV27,NA,NA,TRBJ2-1,TGTGCCAGCAGTTCCTCCGAGAGAGCGGCCTACAATGAGCAGTTCTTC,CASSSSERAAYNEQFF
TRBV6-2/TRBV6-3,NA,NA,TRBJ1-1,TGTGCCAGCAGTTACAAAAGAGCGGGGGCGCGGACTGAAGCTTTCTTT,CASSYKRAGARTEAFF
TRBV6-1,TRBD1,NA,TRBJ1-5,TGTGCCAGCAGTGGGGGGACAGTCCTTAGCAATCAGCCCCAGCATTTT,CASSGGTVLSNQPQHF
TRBV5-1,TRBD1,NA,TRBJ2-2,TGCGCCAGCAGCTTGACTGGACAGGGCCCGGCCCGAGTTACCGGGGAGCTGTTTTTT,CASSLTGQGPARVTGELFF
TRBV28,NA,NA,TRBJ1-2,TGTGCCAGCTACAGTTTGGGCGCCGGGATGCGTTATAACTATGGCTACACCTTC,CASYSLGAGMRYNYGYTF
TRBV28,NA,NA,TRBJ1-2,TGTGCCTCCCGGGACTACTATGACTACACCTTC,CASRDYYDYTF
TRBV29-1,NA,once,TRBJ1-2,TGCAGCGTTTCCAACAGGGCAGAGAACTATGGCTACACCTTC,CSVSNRAENYGYTF